Shown below are 2 T cell receptor beta chains from a single sample sequenced in a study of cytomegalovirus exposure and HLA in healthy donors. Sequencing was performed with immunoSEQ multiplex PCR; in TCRdb, only in-frame clones are kept and a portion is missing. Of around 75,000 clones detected, around four fifths appear once; the ten largest clones hold about 3%. The material sequenced was PBMCs. Receptors were obtained from a man aged 30 to 45 in good health and CMV-seronegative.

The rearrangement links TRBV11-3 to TRBJ1-1, with a tentative D call TRBD1 (6 bases). Per the germline V gene, CDR1 is SGHNT and CDR2 is YENEEA. The CDR3 contains 15 residues. V lost 3 bases and J lost 3, with 14 bases in between. The CDR3 DNA sequence: TGTGCCAGCAGCTTGTTCAGGGGCCGCCACACTGAAGCTTTCTTT. Its translation is CASSLFRGRHTEAFF. The variable domain in full, with the rest retrieved from reference TRBV11-3 and TRBJ1-1, is EAGVVQSPRYKIIEKKQPVAFWCNPISGHNTLYWYLQNLGQGPELLIRYENEEAVDDSQLPKDRFSAERLKGVDSTLKIQPAELGDSAVYLCASSLFRGRHTEAFFGQGTRLTVV.

The gene calls are TRBV6-6 and TRBJ2-7, with a tentative D call TRBD1 (5 bases). CDR3 size: 13 residues. Looked up from germline, CDR1 is MNHNY and CDR2 is SVGAGI (reference sequence). V shed 8 bases and J shed 3 bases, with 14 bases lying between them. CDR3 protein: CASGVQANYEQYF. The DNA for the CDR3 is TGTGCCAGCGGGGTACAGGCTAACTACGAGCAGTACTTC.